Reported below is one T cell receptor beta chain. Its target is unknown. V lost 0 bases to trimming and J lost 14 bases, with 18 bases between them. This CDR3 comprises 15 residues. Per the germline V gene, CDR1 is SGDLS and CDR2 is YYNGEE. This sample stems from a study of metastatic and nonmetastatic thyroid tumors. At the level of the study: It was across blood and tumor or nodule tissue from malignant and benign thyroid patients that repertoires were compared. General study findings and limits: Benign nodules reportedly had significantly lower TCR beta diversity than malignant thyroid tumors in blood and tumor.

Patients underwent thyroid surgery, and none had received any treatment before it. TCRdb reanalyzed the PCR reads via MiXCR. The table shows around 28,000 clones, with roughly 13% occurring only once. The source of this sequence is a female donor with papillary thyroid cancer or a benign thyroid nodule (not recorded which). Some clones in this sample may be carry-over from other donors' samples. The chain joins TRBV9 to TRBJ1-6; D is possibly TRBD1 (5 bases). Sequenced input: blood. The CDR3 loop is CASSVAPPGGSSLHF. The CDR3 nucleotides are TGTGCCAGCAGCGTAGCCCCCCCGGGGGGGTCGTCCCTCCACTTT.